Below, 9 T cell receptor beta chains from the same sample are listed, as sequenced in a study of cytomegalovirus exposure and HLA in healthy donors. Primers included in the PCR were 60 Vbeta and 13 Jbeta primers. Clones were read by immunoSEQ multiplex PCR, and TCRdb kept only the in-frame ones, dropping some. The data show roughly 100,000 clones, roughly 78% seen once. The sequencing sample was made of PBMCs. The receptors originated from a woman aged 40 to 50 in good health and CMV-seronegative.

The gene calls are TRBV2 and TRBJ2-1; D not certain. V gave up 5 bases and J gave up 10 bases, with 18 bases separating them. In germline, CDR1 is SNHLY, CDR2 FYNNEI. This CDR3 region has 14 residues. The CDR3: CASSPSRSIFEQFF. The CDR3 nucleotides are TGTGCCAGCAGTCCCAGCAGGTCCATTTTCGAGCAGTTCTTC.

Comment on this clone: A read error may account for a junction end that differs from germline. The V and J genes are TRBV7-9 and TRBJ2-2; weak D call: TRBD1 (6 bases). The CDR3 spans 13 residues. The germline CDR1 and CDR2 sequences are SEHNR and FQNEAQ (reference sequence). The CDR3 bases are TGTTCCAGCAGCATCACAGGGACCGGGGAGCTGTTTTTT. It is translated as CSSSITGTGELFF.

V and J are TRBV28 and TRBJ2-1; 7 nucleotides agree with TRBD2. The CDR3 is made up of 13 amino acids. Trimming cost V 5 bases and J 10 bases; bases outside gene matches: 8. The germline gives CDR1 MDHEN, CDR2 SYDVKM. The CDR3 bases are TGTGCCAGCAGTCCCTGGGGGGGAGACGAGCAGTTCTTC. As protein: CASSPWGGDEQFF.

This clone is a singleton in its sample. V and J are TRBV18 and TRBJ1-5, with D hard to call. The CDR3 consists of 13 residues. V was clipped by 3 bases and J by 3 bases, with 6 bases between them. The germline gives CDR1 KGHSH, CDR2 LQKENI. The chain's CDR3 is CASSPGHNQPQHF. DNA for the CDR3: TGTGCCAGCTCACCGGGCCACAATCAGCCCCAGCATTTT.

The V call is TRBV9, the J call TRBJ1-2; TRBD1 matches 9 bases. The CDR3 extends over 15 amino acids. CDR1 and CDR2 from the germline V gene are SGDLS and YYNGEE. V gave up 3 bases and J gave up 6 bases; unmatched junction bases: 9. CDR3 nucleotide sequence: TGTGCCAGCAGCGCAGCCCCACAGGGGGCAAATGGCTACACCTTC. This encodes CASSAAPQGANGYTF.

CDR3 protein: CASYRAGGNNQPQHF. The CDR3 DNA sequence: TGTGCCAGCTACCGAGCAGGGGGCAACAATCAGCCCCAGCATTTT. The rearrangement links TRBV6-1 to TRBJ1-5; 8 positions match TRBD1. Germline lookup yields CDR1 MNHNS and CDR2 SASEGT. The CDR3 is 15 residues long. Germline trimming cut 8 bases from V and 3 bases from J; bases unmatched to any gene: 9.

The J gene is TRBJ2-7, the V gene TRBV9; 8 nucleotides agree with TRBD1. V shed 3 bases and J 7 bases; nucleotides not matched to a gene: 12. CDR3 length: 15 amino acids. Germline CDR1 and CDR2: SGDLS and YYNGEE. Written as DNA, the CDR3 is TGTGCCAGCAGCGCTGGACAGGGAGGACCGGGGGAGCAGTACTTC. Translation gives CASSAGQGGPGEQYF.

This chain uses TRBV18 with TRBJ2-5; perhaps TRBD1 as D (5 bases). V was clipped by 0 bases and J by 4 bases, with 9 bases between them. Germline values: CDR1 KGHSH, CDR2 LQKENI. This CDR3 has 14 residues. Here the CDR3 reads CASSPPTGPETQYF. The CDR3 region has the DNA TGTGCCAGCTCACCACCTACAGGACCAGAGACCCAGTACTTC.

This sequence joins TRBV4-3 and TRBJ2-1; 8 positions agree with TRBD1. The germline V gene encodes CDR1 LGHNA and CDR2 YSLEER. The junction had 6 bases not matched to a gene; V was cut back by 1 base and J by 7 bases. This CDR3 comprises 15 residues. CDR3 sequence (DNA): TGCGCCAGCAGCCAAGGTCGGGACAGGAAGAATGAGCAGTTCTTC. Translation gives CASSQGRDRKNEQFF.